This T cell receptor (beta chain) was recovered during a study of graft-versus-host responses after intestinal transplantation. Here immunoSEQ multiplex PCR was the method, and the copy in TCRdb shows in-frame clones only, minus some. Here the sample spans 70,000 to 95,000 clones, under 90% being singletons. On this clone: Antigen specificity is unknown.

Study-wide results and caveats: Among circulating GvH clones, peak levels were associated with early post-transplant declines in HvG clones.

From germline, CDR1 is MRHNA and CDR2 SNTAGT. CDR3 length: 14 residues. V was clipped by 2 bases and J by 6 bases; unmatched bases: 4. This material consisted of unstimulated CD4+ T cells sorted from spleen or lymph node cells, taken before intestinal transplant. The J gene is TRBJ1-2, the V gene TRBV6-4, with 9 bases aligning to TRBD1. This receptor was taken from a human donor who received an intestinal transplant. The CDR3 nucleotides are TGTGCCAGCAGTGACCGGGACAGGGCGGATGGCTACACCTTC. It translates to CASSDRDRADGYTF.